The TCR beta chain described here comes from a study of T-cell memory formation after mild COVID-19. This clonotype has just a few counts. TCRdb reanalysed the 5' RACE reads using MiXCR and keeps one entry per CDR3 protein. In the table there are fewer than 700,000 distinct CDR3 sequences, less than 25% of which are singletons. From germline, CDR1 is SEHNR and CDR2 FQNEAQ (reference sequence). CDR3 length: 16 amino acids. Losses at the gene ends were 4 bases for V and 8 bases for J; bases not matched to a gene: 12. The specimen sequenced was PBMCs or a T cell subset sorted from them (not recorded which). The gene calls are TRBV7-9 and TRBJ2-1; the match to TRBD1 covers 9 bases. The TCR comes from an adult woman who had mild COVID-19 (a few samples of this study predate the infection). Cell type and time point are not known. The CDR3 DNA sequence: TGTGCCAGCAGCTCCCCCCTTGTGGACAGGGGCGATGAGCAGTTCTTC. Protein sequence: CASSSPLVDRGDEQFF.